Listed here are 21 T cell receptor beta chains from one sample, sequenced in a study of regulatory T cells in long-lasting Graves disease. Sequencing libraries for TCR beta were prepared with iRepertoire HTBI primers and Arm-PCR of CDR3 regions. Via MiXCR, TCRdb re-called the multiplex PCR reads, giving one row per CDR3 protein. Among approximately 300,000 distinct CDR3 sequences listed, roughly 18% were seen once. Time point denoted: newly diagnosed GD, antithyroid drugs for less than 3 months. PBMC RNA was the source of the TCR library. The source was peripheral blood mononuclear cells (PBMCs), collected at new diagnosis, from a patient treated with antithyroid drugs. These TCRs come from a female donor with Graves disease.

The chain is built from TRBV12-3 or TRBV12-4 and TRBJ2-2, with 11 bases fitting TRBD2. The junction had 5 bases not matched to a gene; V was cut back by 7 bases and J by 4 bases. The CDR3 is made up of 15 amino acids. CDR3 sequence (DNA): TGTGCCAGCACCTTAGGACTAGCGGGCACCGGGGAGCTGTTTTTT. It codes for CASTLGLAGTGELFF.

This clonotype was seen many times. This chain joins TRBV19 and TRBJ1-2, with a possible D match to TRBD1 (6 bases). V was clipped by 1 base and J by 8 bases, with 14 bases between them. CDR3 length: 14 residues. Germline assignment: CDR1 LNHDA and CDR2 SQIVND (reference sequence). Here the CDR3 reads CASSIGGGASGYTF. CDR3 sequence (DNA): TGTGCCAGTAGTATAGGGGGGGGGGCTAGCGGCTACACCTTC.

This clonotype showed up many times. The rearrangement links TRBV14 to TRBJ2-5; perhaps TRBD1 as D (6 bases). CDR3 length: 16 amino acids. The V gene lost 1 base and the J gene lost 5 bases, with 17 bases spanning the gap. Per germline, CDR1 SGHDN and CDR2 FVKESK. The CDR3 coding sequence is TGTGCCAGCAGCCAAGCCACCGGGACACCGAGGGAGACCCAGTACTTC. Protein: CASSQATGTPRETQYF.

This clonotype has at least ten counts. The rearrangement joins TRBV12-3 or TRBV12-4 to TRBJ2-3, with TRBD2 matching over 11 bases. Trimming cost V 4 bases and J 4 bases; bases outside gene matches: 10. This CDR3 region has 17 residues. CDR3 region: CASSSLILAGEADTQYF. As DNA, the CDR3 is TGTGCCAGCAGTTCCCTGATACTAGCGGGAGAGGCAGATACGCAGTATTTT.

This clonotype showed up just a few times. Just one base apart from a much larger clone, this may be a read error. The V and J genes are TRBV3-1 and TRBJ2-1; 11 bases map to TRBD2. The CDR3 consists of 16 residues. The germline V gene has CDR1 LGHDT and CDR2 YNNKEL (reference sequence). V shed 3 bases and J 3 bases; nucleotides not matched to a gene: 4. The CDR3, as DNA: TGTGCCAGCAGCCAGGTAGCGGGAGGGTACTACAATGAGCAGTTCTTC. Translating it yields CASSQVAGGYYNEQFF.

Many counts were recorded for this clonotype. V usage is TRBV6-1 and J usage is TRBJ1-1, with a weak D call TRBD1 (6 bases). The ends were cut back, 6 bases at V and 3 bases at J, with 11 bases in the middle. The CDR3 is made up of 13 amino acids. In germline, CDR1 is MNHNS, CDR2 SASEGT. The CDR3 reads CASSLEGDTEAFF. Here the CDR3 DNA reads TGTGCCAGCAGCCTTGAGGGGGACACTGAAGCTTTCTTT.

This clonotype has a handful of counts. The chain is built from TRBV6-1 and TRBJ1-4; D is undetermined. Per the germline V gene, CDR1 is MNHNS and CDR2 is SASEGT. V dropped 6 bases and J dropped 8 bases, with 16 bases sitting between them. This CDR3 is 14 amino acids long. CDR3 amino acids: CASSPDPSDEKLFF. For the CDR3, the DNA is TGTGCCAGCAGCCCCGATCCCTCGGACGAAAAACTGTTTTTT.

A note on this clonotype: A clone one base away is much larger, so this may be a read error. The rearrangement links TRBV6-5 to TRBJ2-3; tentatively, D is TRBD2 (6 bases). This CDR3 contains 17 residues. Trimming took 3 bases from V and 2 from J, leaving 18 bases between them. Looked up from germline, CDR1 is MNHEY and CDR2 is SVGAGI. The CDR3 DNA reads as TGTGCCAGCAGTTATCTCGGGGACTCCGGGTACACAGATACGCAGTATTTT. Its protein is CASSYLGDSGYTDTQYF.

This clonotype occurred many times. CDR3 bases: TGTGCCAGCAGCGAATATAGCAATCAGCCCCAGCATTTT. It encodes CASSEYSNQPQHF. The chain joins TRBV2 to TRBJ1-5; no reliable D call. CDR1 is SNHLY, CDR2 FYNNEI, per germline. This CDR3 region has 13 residues. V lost 6 bases, J lost 0 bases, and 6 bases lay in between.

This clonotype was recorded many times. J is TRBJ2-3 and V is TRBV7-9, with D tentatively TRBD1 or TRBD2 (5 bases each). The DNA end is a closer match to TRBJ2-7, so the J assignment may be wrong. Germline assignment: CDR1 SEHNR and CDR2 FQNEAQ (reference sequence). CDR3 length: 15 residues. CDR3 coding DNA: TGTGCCAGCAGCCCTACCGGGGCGGAGCCTGACGAGCAGTACTTC. This codes for CASSPTGAEPDEQYF.

As regards this clonotype: A much larger clone is a single base away; this may be a read error. As DNA, the CDR3 is TGTGCCAGCAGCCCCGCCGGCCAGATTTATAGCAATCAGCCCCAGCATTTT. Translating gives CASSPAGQIYSNQPQHF. This chain uses TRBV12-3 or TRBV12-4 with TRBJ1-5; no firm D call. Trimming took 6 bases from V and 0 from J, leaving 18 bases between them. This CDR3 is 17 amino acids long.

This clonotype has a count of ten or more. V is TRBV15 and J is TRBJ2-7; 10 bases match TRBD1. V shed 2 bases and J 4 bases; nucleotides not matched to a gene: 11. CDR1 and CDR2 (germline): LNHNV, YYDKDF (reference sequence). The CDR3 is 17 amino acids. The CDR3 sequence is CATSRSPGQGNRYEQYF. CDR3 nucleotide sequence: TGTGCCACCAGCAGATCTCCGGGACAGGGGAACCGGTACGAGCAGTACTTC.

Turning to this clonotype: The junction and the germline gene differ at one end; a read error may be behind it. The V gene is TRBV5-1, the J gene TRBJ2-5, with TRBD2 matching 9 bases. CDR3 length: 15 residues. Germline V gene sequence: CDR1 SGHRS, CDR2 YFSETQ. The CDR3 region is CASDVSGRSEETQCF. In nucleotides, the CDR3 is TGCGCCAGCGACGTGAGCGGGAGGTCCGAAGAGACCCAGTGCTTT.

The chain links TRBV28 to TRBJ1-2; possible D gene TRBD1, 5 bases. The V and J ends lost 1 base and 7 bases respectively, with 19 bases between them. CDR1 and CDR2 from the germline V gene are MDHEN and SYDVKM. The CDR3 totals 16 residues. The CDR3 here is CASSLSPSVGVLGYTF. The CDR3 region has the DNA TGTGCCAGCAGTTTATCCCCCTCGGTAGGGGTTCTTGGCTACACCTTC.

A word on this clonotype: This may arise from a read error, as a much more abundant clone is one base away. The CDR3 nucleotides read TGCAGTGCTAGGTCCATGGAGGAGGTTAGCGAGCAGTACTTC. It translates to CSARSMEEVSEQYF. This sequence joins TRBV20-1 and TRBJ2-7, with a possible D match to TRBD2 (5 bases). This CDR3 region has 14 residues. V lost 3 bases and J lost 6, with 18 bases in between. Germline lookup yields CDR1 DFQATT and CDR2 SNEGSKA (reference sequence).

This clonotype has at least ten counts. The V gene is TRBV11-2, the J gene TRBJ2-1, with D possibly TRBD1 on 6 matching bases. The CDR3 contains 15 residues. V was pared by 5 bases and J by 1 base, with 12 bases between. Looked up from germline, CDR1 is SGHAT and CDR2 is FQNNGV. The CDR3 DNA is TGTGCCAGCAGCCCCCGGGACAAGTCCTACAATGAGCAGTTCTTC. Residues: CASSPRDKSYNEQFF.

This clonotype was observed at least ten times. This sequence joins TRBV7-9 and TRBJ1-1, with TRBD1 as a possible D gene (6 bases). This CDR3 spans 13 amino acids. Trimming cost V 4 bases and J 7 bases, with 13 bases left between them. CDR1 SEHNR and CDR2 FQNEAQ come from the germline V gene (reference sequence). CDR3 sequence: CASSSWGAIEAFF. For the CDR3, the DNA is TGTGCCAGCAGCTCGTGGGGGGCGATTGAAGCTTTCTTT.

The chain links TRBV6-4 to TRBJ2-3; 8 positions agree with TRBD2. The CDR3 is made up of 16 amino acids. Trimming took 0 bases from V and 3 from J; bases not matched to a gene: 5. Germline CDR1 and CDR2: MRHNA and SNTAGT. The chain's CDR3 is CASSDSSGGGTDTQYF. CDR3 sequence (DNA): TGTGCCAGCAGTGACTCGAGCGGGGGCGGAACAGATACGCAGTATTTT.

This clonotype has more than one count but fewer than ten. Only one base separates this from a far larger clonotype, so it likely reflects a read error. The gene calls are TRBV6-5 and TRBJ2-2, with D tentatively TRBD2 (6 bases). The CDR3 has 14 residues. Per germline, CDR1 MNHEY and CDR2 SVGAGI. The CDR3 protein is CASSLGGNTGELLF. The CDR3 coding sequence is TGTGCCAGCAGTTTGGGGGGAAACACCGGGGAGCTGCTTTTT.

This clonotype has at least ten counts. The CDR3 protein is CASSLEQVSSYNEQFF. DNA for the CDR3: TGTGCCAGCAGCTTAGAACAGGTCAGCTCCTACAATGAGCAGTTCTTC. The gene calls are TRBV7-6 and TRBJ2-1; the D gene is possibly TRBD1 (5 bases). Trimming removed 1 base at V and 0 bases at J, with 10 bases between. Germline V gene lookup returns CDR1 SGHVS and CDR2 FNYEAQ. The CDR3 is 16 amino acids.

This clonotype was found a few times. The DNA for the CDR3 is TGTGCCAGCAGCCATGCTGGTGGCGGGAGACGGGATGAGCAGTTCTTC. Amino acids: CASSHAGGGRRDEQFF. This sequence joins TRBV11-2 and TRBJ2-1; TRBD2 agrees at 7 bases. Germline CDR1 is SGHAT and CDR2 is FQNNGV. V lost 5 bases to trimming and J lost 8 bases; unmatched junction nucleotides: 15. This CDR3 comprises 16 residues.